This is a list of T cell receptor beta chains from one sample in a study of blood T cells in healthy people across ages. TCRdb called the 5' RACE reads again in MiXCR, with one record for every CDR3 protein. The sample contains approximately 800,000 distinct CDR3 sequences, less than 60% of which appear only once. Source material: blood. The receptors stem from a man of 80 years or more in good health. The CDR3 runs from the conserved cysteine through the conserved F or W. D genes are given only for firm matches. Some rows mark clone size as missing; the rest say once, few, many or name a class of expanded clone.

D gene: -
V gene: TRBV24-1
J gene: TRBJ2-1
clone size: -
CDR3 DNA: TGTGCCACCAGTGATCCCCAAAAAAACAATGAGCAGTTCTTC
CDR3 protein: CATSDPQKNNEQFF

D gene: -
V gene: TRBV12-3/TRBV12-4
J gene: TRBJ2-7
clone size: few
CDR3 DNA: TGTGCCAGCAGTCCCCGAGGCAGGGCGTTCTCCTACGAGCAGTACTTC
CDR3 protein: CASSPRGRAFSYEQYF

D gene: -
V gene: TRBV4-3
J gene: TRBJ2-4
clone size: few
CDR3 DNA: TGCGCCAGCAGCCAAGATCAGCGGCGCAACATTCAGTACTTC
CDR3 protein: CASSQDQRRNIQYF

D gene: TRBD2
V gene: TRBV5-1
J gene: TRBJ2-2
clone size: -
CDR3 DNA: TGCGCCAGCAGCCAATGGACTAGCGGGAGAGGTAGTTCGAGCACCGGGGAGCTGTTTTTT
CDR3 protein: CASSQWTSGRGSSSTGELFF

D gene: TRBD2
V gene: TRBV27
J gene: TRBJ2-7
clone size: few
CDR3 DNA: TGTGCCAGCAGTTTTAGAAGTCAAGCGCTAGCGGGAGTCGAGCAGTACTTC
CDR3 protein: CASSFRSQALAGVEQYF

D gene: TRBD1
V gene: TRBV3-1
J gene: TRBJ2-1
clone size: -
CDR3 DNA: TGTGCCAGCAGCCTTCATCCGGGACAGGGGGTGGGTGAGCAGTTCTTC
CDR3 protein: CASSLHPGQGVGEQFF

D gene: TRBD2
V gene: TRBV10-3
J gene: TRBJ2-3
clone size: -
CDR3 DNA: TGTGCCATCAGTGCGCTAGCGGGAGGCACCGATACGCAGTATTTT
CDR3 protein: CAISALAGGTDTQYF

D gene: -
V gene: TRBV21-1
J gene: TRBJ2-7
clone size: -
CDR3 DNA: TGTGCCAGCAGCAAAGAGGAGGCGGTCGAGCAGTACTTC
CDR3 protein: CASSKEEAVEQYF

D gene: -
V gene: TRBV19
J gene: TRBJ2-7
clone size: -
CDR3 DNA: TGTGCCAGTAGTATGGGCACAGACCACGAGCAGTACTTC
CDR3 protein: CASSMGTDHEQYF

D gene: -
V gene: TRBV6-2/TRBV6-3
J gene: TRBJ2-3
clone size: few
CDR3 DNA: TGTGCCAGCACGGGAAGGAGAACAGATACGCAGTATTTT
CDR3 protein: CASTGRRTDTQYF

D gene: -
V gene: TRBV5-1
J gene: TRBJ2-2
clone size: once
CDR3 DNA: TGCGCCAGCAGCCTCTTCGGCGGAGGGGAAACCGGGGAGCTGTTTTTT
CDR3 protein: CASSLFGGGETGELFF

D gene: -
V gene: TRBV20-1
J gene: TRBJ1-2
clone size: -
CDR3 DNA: TGCAGTGCTAGAGATCATGGGGATGGCTACACCTTC
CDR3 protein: CSARDHGDGYTF

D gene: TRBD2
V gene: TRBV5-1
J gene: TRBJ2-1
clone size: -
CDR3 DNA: TGCGCCAGCAGCTTTCTCCTAGCGGTATCCGATGAGCAGTTCTTC
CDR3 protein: CASSFLLAVSDEQFF

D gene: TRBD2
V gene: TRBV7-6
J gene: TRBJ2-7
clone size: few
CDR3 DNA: TGTGCCGGCAGCTTAGCGGGGGGACAGCGAAACTCCTACGAGCAGTACTTC
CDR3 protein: CAGSLAGGQRNSYEQYF

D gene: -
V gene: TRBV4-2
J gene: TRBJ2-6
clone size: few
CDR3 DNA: TGTGCCAGCAGCCAAGAGGTTTTGTCTGGGGCCAACGTCCTGACTTTC
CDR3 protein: CASSQEVLSGANVLTF

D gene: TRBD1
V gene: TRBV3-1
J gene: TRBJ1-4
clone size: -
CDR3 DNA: TGTGCCAGCAGCACCCGGGACAGGGGTACGGCTAATGAAAAACTGTTTTTT
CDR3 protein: CASSTRDRGTANEKLFF

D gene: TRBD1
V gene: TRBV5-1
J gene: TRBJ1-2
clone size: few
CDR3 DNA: TGCGCCAGCAGCTTGGATCGGACAGGGGGCAGCTACACCTTC
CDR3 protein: CASSLDRTGGSYTF

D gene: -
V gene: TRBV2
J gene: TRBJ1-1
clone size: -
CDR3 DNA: TGTGCCAGCAGTGAAAAAAGGAGAAACACTGAAGCTTTCTTT
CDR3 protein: CASSEKRRNTEAFF

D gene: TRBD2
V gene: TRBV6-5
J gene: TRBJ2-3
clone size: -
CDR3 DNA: TGTGCCAGCAGTTCCCACGGGCGAGCGGGAGGTCAAGATACGCAGTATTTT
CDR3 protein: CASSSHGRAGGQDTQYF

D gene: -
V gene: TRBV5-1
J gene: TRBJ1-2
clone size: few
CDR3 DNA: TGCGCCAGCAGCTGGACCGGGACGGACTATGGCTACACCTTC
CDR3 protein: CASSWTGTDYGYTF

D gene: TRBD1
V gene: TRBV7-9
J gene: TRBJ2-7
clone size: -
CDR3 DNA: TGTGCCAGCAGTCGGGACAGGGTAACCGAGCAGTACTTC
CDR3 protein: CASSRDRVTEQYF

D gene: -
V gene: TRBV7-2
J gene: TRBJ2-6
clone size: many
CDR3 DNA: TGTGCCAGCCCCCTTGGGGCCAACGTCCTGACTTTC
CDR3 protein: CASPLGANVLTF

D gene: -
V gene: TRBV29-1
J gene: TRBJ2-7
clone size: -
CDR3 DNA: TGCAGCGTTGAAGCGGATGGGTCTCCCTACGAGCAGTACTTC
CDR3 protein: CSVEADGSPYEQYF

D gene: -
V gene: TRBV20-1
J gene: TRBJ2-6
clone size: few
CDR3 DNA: TGCAGTGCCCGGGGGAGGTTAGGGGCCAACGTCCTGACTTTC
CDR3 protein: CSARGRLGANVLTF

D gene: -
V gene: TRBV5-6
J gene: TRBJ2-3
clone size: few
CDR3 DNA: TGTGCCAGCAGATCCGTAGATACGCAGTATTTT
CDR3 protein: CASRSVDTQYF

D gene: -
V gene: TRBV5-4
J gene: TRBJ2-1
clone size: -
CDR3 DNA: TGTGCCAGCAGCTTGGGGGGGGGCGGGAACTCCTACAATGAGCAGTTCTTC
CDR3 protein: CASSLGGGGNSYNEQFF